This T cell receptor (beta chain) appears in the sequencing data of a study of brain T cells in children with intractable seizures. Indicated time point: blood from clinic visit 5 months post-surgery; TSC patient then seizure free. Repertoires were generated with immunoSEQ multiplex PCR, while TCRdb's copy carries only in-frame clones and drops some. The table lists 300,000 to 400,000 clones, roughly 92% of them singletons, with 5.7% in the top ten. The sequence was obtained from a boy less than two years old with tuberous sclerosis and intractable seizures. The sample here was peripheral blood, taken 5 to 6 months after surgery.

The DNA for the CDR3 is TGCGCCAGCAGCCAAGAAATGGCAGCCTACGAGCAGTACTTC. Its translation: CASSQEMAAYEQYF. The chain recombines TRBV4-1 with TRBJ2-7, with D uncertain. The CDR3 is made up of 14 amino acids. Trimming took 0 bases from V and 2 from J, leaving 8 bases between them. Germline V CDR1 and CDR2: MGHRA, YSYEKL.